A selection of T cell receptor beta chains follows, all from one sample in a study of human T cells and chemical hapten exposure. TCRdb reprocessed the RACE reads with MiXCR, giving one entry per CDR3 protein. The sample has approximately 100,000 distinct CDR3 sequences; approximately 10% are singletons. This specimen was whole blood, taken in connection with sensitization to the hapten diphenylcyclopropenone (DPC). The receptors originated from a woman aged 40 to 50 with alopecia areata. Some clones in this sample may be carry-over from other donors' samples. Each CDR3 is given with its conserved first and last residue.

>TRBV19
CASGTVTDTQYF
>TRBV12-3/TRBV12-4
CASSKRPGQGHEQYF
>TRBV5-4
CASSFDSGTYNEQFF
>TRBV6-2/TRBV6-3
CASSSGLAGRVDEQFF
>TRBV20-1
CSASPRQGAGQPQHF
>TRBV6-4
CASNDPPKQFF
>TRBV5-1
CVSSLAGASGTDTQYF
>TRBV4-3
CASSQESAGVDEQFF
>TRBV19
CASKGRSQETQYF
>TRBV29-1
CSYRASGGSTQETQYF
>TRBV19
CASTPGPYTGELFF
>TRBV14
CASSPLLAAGRDEQFF
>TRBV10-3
CAISERGMNTEAFF
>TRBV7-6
CASSLGQDPTYNEQFF
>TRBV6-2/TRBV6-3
CASSHRTSHYNEQFF
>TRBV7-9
CASSLGGLLEQYF
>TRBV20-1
CSASPTNTGELFF
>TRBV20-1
CSAKRLAGRTDTQYF
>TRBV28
CASSFDRGTDTQYF
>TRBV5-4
CASSQPGTLEETQYF
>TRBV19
CASTDPGSRGGNQPQHF
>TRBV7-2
CASSRTRETLVSPLHF
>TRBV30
CAWSPASGGPSGELFF
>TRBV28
CASSLTGTYSNQPQHF
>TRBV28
CASSLIAREQFF
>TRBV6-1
CASNPGQGALNTEAFF
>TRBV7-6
CASSSQDREETQYF
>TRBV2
CASSAPTGANTGELFF
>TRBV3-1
CASRNRAADTQYF
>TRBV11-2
CASSLDRPPQYF
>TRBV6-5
CASSPPERVSETQYF
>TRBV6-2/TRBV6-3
CASSRQRTEAFF
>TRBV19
CASSIGFGTPTYEQYF
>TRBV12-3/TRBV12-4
CASSSGPRAYF
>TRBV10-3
CAISESTTNTEAFF
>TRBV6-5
CATRQGSGDEQYF
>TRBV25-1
CASSRSGSSYNEQFF
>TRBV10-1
CASSESIQQGKNIQYF
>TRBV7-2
CASSPDRDNSPLHF
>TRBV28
CASRQGYTGELFF
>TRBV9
CASSTVGETQYF
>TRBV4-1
CASSQDYGAGVDKNIQYF
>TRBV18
CASSLVGQGGSSGANVLTF
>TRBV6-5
CASSYRGQGLGTGELFF
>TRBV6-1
CASSEAWGSTFNIQYF